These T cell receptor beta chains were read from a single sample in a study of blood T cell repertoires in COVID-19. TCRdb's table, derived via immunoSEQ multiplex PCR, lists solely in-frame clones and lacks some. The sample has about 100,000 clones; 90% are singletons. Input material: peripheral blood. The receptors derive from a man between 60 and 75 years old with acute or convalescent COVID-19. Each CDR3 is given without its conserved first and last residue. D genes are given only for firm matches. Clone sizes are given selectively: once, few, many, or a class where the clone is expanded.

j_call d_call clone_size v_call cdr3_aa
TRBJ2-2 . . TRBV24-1 ATSDSTVNTGELF
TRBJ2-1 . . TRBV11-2 ASSLDPGVGAYNEQF
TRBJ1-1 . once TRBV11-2 ASSQTGGSGNTEAF
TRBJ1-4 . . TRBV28 ASSLRGGLGEKLF
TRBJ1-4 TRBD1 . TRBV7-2 ASSPQGGGEKLF
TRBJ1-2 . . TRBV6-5 ASTHSGGNYGYT
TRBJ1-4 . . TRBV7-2 ASSLGREKLF
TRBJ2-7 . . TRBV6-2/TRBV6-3 ASSLTRTSYEQY
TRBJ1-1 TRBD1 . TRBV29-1 SVEKGARQNTEAF
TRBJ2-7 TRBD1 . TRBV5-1 ASSLNRGFSYEQY
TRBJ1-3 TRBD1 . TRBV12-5 ASGLETGVTSGNTIY